This section outlines one TCR beta chain sequence together with its context. Its antigen target is currently unknown. No base qualities exist here, and no much larger clone lies one base off it. The cohort comprised 670 or so healthy bone marrow donors. At the time of sampling, all cohort members were nominally healthy, though unrecorded immune exposures were likely present. The donor tested CMV seronegative, placing the donor among the 350 to 400 seronegative members of the cohort. A peripheral blood sample was provided by each donor, and peripheral blood mononuclear cells were used for TCR beta sequencing. The Qiagen DNeasy Blood Extraction Kit was used to extract genomic DNA from the blood cell samples. The sample originates from a study of cytomegalovirus exposure and HLA in healthy donors (dated by TCRdb to about 2017). Study-level background: An earlier analysis of some 500 of the donors reported roughly 300 Gb of sequence data and some 100 million unique TCR beta sequences from roughly 200 million T cells. Around 320 gigabases of sequencing data and roughly 90 million unique TCR sequences were included in an early release covering 550 to 650 HLA-typed donors. The genetic ancestry cluster associated with self-reported Caucasian donors included about 81% of the approximately 400 genotyped donors. The study was designed to test whether signatures of past pathogen exposure could be identified by cataloging public T cell receptors. Using immunosequencing, the study profiled T cell repertoires from fewer than 850 subjects and related those repertoires to cytomegalovirus serostatus. A separate validation cohort of more than 100 different subjects was used in addition to the 666-subject first cohort. The study combined high-throughput TCR immunosequencing, statistical association of individual TCRs with disease status, and machine learning to predict cytomegalovirus infection status. A later analysis re-examined previously published TCR beta repertoires from more than 550 donors and added high-resolution HLA genotyping to investigate patterns of TCR occurrence. Rather than using new phenotypic data, the later analysis identified candidate immune exposures from TCR beta sequences and from how often those sequences occurred across donors. An earlier analysis of fewer than 700 of the donors applied high-throughput TCR beta sequencing to assess whether each TCR beta V gene segment acted as functional or pseudogenic. Alongside the repertoire data, information on donor age, sex, ethnicity and CMV serostatus was compiled. A later genetic analysis used genome-wide SNP genotypes for about 60% of the 666 donors, treating that subset as a discovery cohort. Every discovery cohort repertoire had been produced on one sequencing platform. HLA typing covered class I and class II loci at four-digit resolution. The number of typed donors differed by locus: about 620-630 for A, B, C, DRB1 and DQB1; approximately 520 for DQA1; some 590 for DPA1; and around 470 for DPB1. Because of strong linkage in the cohort, roughly 5 DR-DQ haplotypes were treated as single units for association and clustering. Among some 400 genotyped donors of the cohort, an average of roughly 230,000 unique TCR beta nucleotide sequences was sequenced per donor, of which roughly 17% were non-productive.

Receptors were amplified or captured by the immunoSEQ multiplex PCR assay. For the multiplex PCR, a mixture combining 60 forward primers for TCR Vbeta segments and 13 reverse primers for TCR Jbeta segments was used. A multiplex PCR assay on genomic DNA amplified the CDR3 region of rearranged TCR beta genes. Amplified TCR beta libraries were sequenced as 87-base-pair reads on the Illumina HiSeq System. As for the original processing: A later analysis counted approximately 84 million unique TCR beta chains across the roughly 700 repertoires, and roughly 11 million of these chains were shared by at least two donors. A nearest-neighbor algorithm error-corrected the raw reads and collapsed the reads into unique sequences, merging closely related sequences to remove PCR and sequencing errors. Alignment of CDR3 sequences to IMGT reference sequences was used to assign V, D and J gene segments. For a sequence to be retained, a match of at least six nucleotides was required to both a V gene segment and a J gene segment. A rearrangement was called productive if the CDR3 had no stop codons and remained in frame with V and J, and every other rearrangement was called non-productive. CDR3 was defined according to IMGT convention as the region running from the second conserved V-encoded cysteine to the conserved J-encoded phenylalanine. Sequences without an unambiguous match to a single V gene segment were excluded from the earlier analysis of 500 to 700 of the donors. An earlier analysis of several hundred of the donors classified V segments as functional when productive rearrangements were above 56.7% and as segregating when the standard deviation between donors was above 5%. A statistical classification framework was built to diagnose cytomegalovirus status from the catalog of TCR beta chain sequences. V and J gene assignment, in a later analysis, came from comparing TCR nucleotide sequences with IMGT/GENE-DB human TR gene sequences. A later analysis assigned CDR3 sequences and most-parsimonious VDJ recombination scenarios with the TCRdist pipeline. A later analysis defined each TCR beta chain by its CDR3 amino acid sequence plus V-gene family, and excluded reads lacking a unique V-gene family. In a later analysis, a few hundred highly shared, low-generation-probability nucleotide sequences were removed to address suspected cross-contamination and a sequencing artifact. For each public chain, a later analysis derived a clonal expansion index from normalized ranks of inferred template counts within each repertoire. In a later analysis, generation probabilities were computed with a VDJ recombination model fitted to out-of-frame rearrangements, and the resulting probabilities were checked against IGoR. In a later analysis, TCR-TCR, TCR-HLA and TCR-CMV co-occurrence was scored with hypergeometric tests, and a repertoire-size bias correction was applied to TCR pairs. A later analysis estimated false discovery rates by permuting HLA or CMV assignments 20 times. In a later analysis, co-occurring TCRs were grouped with DBSCAN, and TCRdist sequence similarity was added when clustering was performed within HLA-allele-positive subsets. Repertoires with fewer than 30,000 or more than 120,000 public chains were left out of co-occurrence clustering, as were about five repertoires with anomalous nucleotide sharing. The table was pulled from immuneACCESS by TCRdb, which kept in-frame rearrangements only. Such tables lose some clones; where checked, under half of the loss comes from unresolved V genes, and the rest has no known cause. The V and J calls and clone size were taken over from that table, and D and trimming were inferred from the DNA. This sample lists 150,000 to 200,000 clones; 60% to 85% were detected once. The ten biggest clones cover over 2.5% of the sample.

Trimming removed 5 bases from V and 4 bases from J; the gene matches leave 10 bases unexplained. The CDR3 numbers 16 residues from cysteine through phenylalanine. Only CDR3 DNA is held: 48 bases, read in frame from base 1. CDR1 SGHAT and CDR2 FQNNGV were looked up in the germline V gene. Broader findings and caveats from the paper: The cohort was sequenced for TCR beta chains only, and without alpha or paired-chain data the features that could be detected were limited. Most TCR sequences were seen in very few donors, while some public TCRs were found in many individuals. A later analysis found that TCR association rates varied across HLA loci, with DRB1 alleles showing the most associated TCRs and HLA-C alleles the fewest. In vitro tests confirmed that a few of the cytomegalovirus-associated TCR beta chains recognize cytomegalovirus antigens. Because counts were too low, about 18 rarely observed V segments, including chromosome 9 orphons, were excluded from the earlier analysis of several hundred of the donors. Roughly uniform sequencing depth across donors was assumed in presence/absence analyses, although this assumption may not hold. Specific HLA alleles were associated with 16,951 TCR beta sequences at a false discovery rate of 0.05 in a later analysis. A later analysis reported that several top co-occurrence clusters appeared linked to parvovirus B19, influenza, CMV and Epstein-Barr virus. In an earlier analysis of about 540 of the donors, most TCR beta V segments were observed in productive rearrangements about 87% or about 30% of the time, broadly matching IMGT annotations. V-gene and J-gene trimming of TCR beta chains was associated with a missense DCLRE1C variant in a later genetic analysis, and the association was replicated in an independent cohort. HLA typing was unavailable for some donors at each locus, so association tests used only the typed subset. A later analysis found that HLA-associated TCR beta chains were more clonally expanded and had lower generation probabilities than equally common non-associated chains. In both the original and validation cohorts, the classifier was reported to diagnose cytomegalovirus status with high specificity and sensitivity. The sequencing pipeline was judged likely to have produced a cluster of highly shared sequence variants as a technical artifact. Linkage disequilibrium might explain the correlated functional status among segregating V segments, but an unknown experimental factor could not be ruled out. In a later analysis, most CMV-associated TCR beta chains were found to appear HLA-restricted, with HLA associations seemingly driven largely by CMV exposure. The authors suggested that the approach could potentially be extended to other disease states and immunological phenotypes. The 87-base-pair reads could not distinguish some IMGT-functional V segments, including TRBV6-2 and TRBV6-3, so those segments were excluded. When HLA alleles, especially DR and DQ, strongly co-occurred, TCR associations were difficult to assign to individual alleles. A further reported finding was that TCR beta sequences accurately predicted the HLA-A and HLA-B alleles for most subjects in the first cohort. The only immune exposure information available for the cohort was CMV serostatus. According to a later genetic analysis, donors in an Asian-associated ancestry cluster had fewer N-insertions in productive TCRs than the roughly 670-donor mean. A total of 164 TCR beta chains were listed by the study as associated with cytomegalovirus.

The chain links TRBV11-2 with TRBJ2-3, with TRBD2 matching 9 junction bases. This TCR was sampled from a female donor in good health and CMV-seronegative. Material: PBMCs. The CDR3 reads as follows: CASSPRNSGSADTQYF. The DNA sequence is TGTGCCAGCAGCCCCAGGAATAGCGGGAGTGCAGATACGCAGTATTTT.